The rows below give T cell receptor beta chains drawn from one sample of a study of cytomegalovirus exposure and HLA in healthy donors. The assay was immunoSEQ multiplex PCR, and TCRdb's table has in-frame clones only and misses some. The table shows around 80,000 clones, with over 65% occurring only once. Sequencing input: PBMCs. These receptors were obtained from a man in his forties or fifties in good health and CMV-seropositive. CDR3s leave out the opening cysteine and the closing phenylalanine or tryptophan. The order of the fields is CDR3 protein, J gene, V gene, D gene. The D gene is left open where the match is weak.

CDR3 protein: ASSLGRGPEAF; J gene: TRBJ1-1; V gene: TRBV5-1; D gene: -
CDR3 protein: ASSLMAGGSGDQY; J gene: TRBJ2-5; V gene: TRBV5-1; D gene: TRBD2
CDR3 protein: AISIWTSTDTQY; J gene: TRBJ2-3; V gene: TRBV10-3; D gene: -
CDR3 protein: ASSSPSGPRDTQY; J gene: TRBJ2-3; V gene: TRBV4-1; D gene: -
CDR3 protein: ASMPPGQHYGYT; J gene: TRBJ1-2; V gene: TRBV2; D gene: -
CDR3 protein: ASSALWQRDYDTGELF; J gene: TRBJ2-2; V gene: TRBV7-2; D gene: TRBD2
CDR3 protein: AWRAGLSTDTQY; J gene: TRBJ2-3; V gene: TRBV30; D gene: TRBD2
CDR3 protein: ASSLTSRSNYT; J gene: TRBJ1-2; V gene: TRBV7-3; D gene: -
CDR3 protein: ASSFSRDRAF; J gene: TRBJ1-1; V gene: TRBV5-4; D gene: -
CDR3 protein: ASSLEHTGELF; J gene: TRBJ2-2; V gene: TRBV5-6; D gene: -
CDR3 protein: ASSHGAYEQY; J gene: -; V gene: TRBV4-2; D gene: -
CDR3 protein: ASSDRTGGAPTDTQY; J gene: TRBJ2-3; V gene: TRBV10-1; D gene: -
CDR3 protein: ASSSGSGRPYEQY; J gene: TRBJ2-7; V gene: TRBV7-9; D gene: TRBD2
CDR3 protein: ATSGTGGADTEAF; J gene: TRBJ1-1; V gene: TRBV10-3; D gene: TRBD1
CDR3 protein: ASSLQGNTEAF; J gene: TRBJ1-1; V gene: TRBV7-2; D gene: -
CDR3 protein: ASSVDRGGETQY; J gene: TRBJ2-5; V gene: TRBV9; D gene: TRBD1
CDR3 protein: ASSWRAINQPQH; J gene: TRBJ1-5; V gene: TRBV28; D gene: -
CDR3 protein: ASSLPGLETYEQY; J gene: -; V gene: TRBV5-4; D gene: TRBD2
CDR3 protein: ASSVGESAYTDTQY; J gene: TRBJ2-3; V gene: TRBV9; D gene: -
CDR3 protein: ASRDLAGGPNEQF; J gene: TRBJ2-1; V gene: TRBV6-5; D gene: TRBD2
CDR3 protein: ASSRGLAGAVYQETQY; J gene: TRBJ2-5; V gene: TRBV5-1; D gene: TRBD2
CDR3 protein: ASSIARGSSYEQY; J gene: TRBJ2-7; V gene: TRBV19; D gene: -
CDR3 protein: AISESGGGNENTEAF; J gene: TRBJ1-1; V gene: TRBV10-3; D gene: -
CDR3 protein: ASSLSTSGNTYTGELF; J gene: TRBJ2-2; V gene: TRBV5-6; D gene: TRBD2
CDR3 protein: ASSLTSFLPPSGRPTDTQY; J gene: TRBJ2-3; V gene: TRBV7-3; D gene: TRBD2
CDR3 protein: ASSPPTGYEQY; J gene: TRBJ2-7; V gene: TRBV25-1; D gene: -
CDR3 protein: ASSEVWAQEQY; J gene: TRBJ2-7; V gene: TRBV10-1; D gene: -
CDR3 protein: ASSDSTGGLKNEQF; J gene: TRBJ2-1; V gene: TRBV6-4; D gene: TRBD2